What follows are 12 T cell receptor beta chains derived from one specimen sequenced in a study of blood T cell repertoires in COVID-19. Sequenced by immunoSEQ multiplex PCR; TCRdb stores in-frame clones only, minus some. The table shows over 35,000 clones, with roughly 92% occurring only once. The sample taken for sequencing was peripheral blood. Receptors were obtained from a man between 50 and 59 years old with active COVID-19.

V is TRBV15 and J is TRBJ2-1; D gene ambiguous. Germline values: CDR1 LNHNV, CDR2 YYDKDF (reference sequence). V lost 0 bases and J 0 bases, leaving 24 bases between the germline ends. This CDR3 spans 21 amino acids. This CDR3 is CATSRDPNRPGSASSYNEQFF. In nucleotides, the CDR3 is TGTGCCACCAGCAGAGATCCCAACAGACCTGGTAGTGCGAGCTCCTACAATGAGCAGTTCTTC.

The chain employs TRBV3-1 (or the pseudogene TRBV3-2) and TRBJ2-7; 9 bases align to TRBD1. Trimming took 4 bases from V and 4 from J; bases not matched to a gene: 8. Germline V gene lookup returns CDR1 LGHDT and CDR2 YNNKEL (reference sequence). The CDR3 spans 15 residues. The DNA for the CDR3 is TGTGCCAGCAGCCTACGGACAGGGGTAGGATACGAGCAGTACTTC. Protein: CASSLRTGVGYEQYF.

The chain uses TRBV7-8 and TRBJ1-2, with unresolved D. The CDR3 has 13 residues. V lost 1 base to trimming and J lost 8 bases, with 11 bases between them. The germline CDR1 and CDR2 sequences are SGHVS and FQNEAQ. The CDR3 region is CASSLERFAGYTF. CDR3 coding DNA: TGTGCCAGCAGCTTAGAACGATTCGCGGGCTACACCTTC.

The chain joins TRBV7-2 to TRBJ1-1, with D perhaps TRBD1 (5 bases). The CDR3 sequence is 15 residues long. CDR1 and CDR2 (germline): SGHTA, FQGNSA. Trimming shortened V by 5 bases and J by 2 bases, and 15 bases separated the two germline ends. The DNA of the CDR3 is TGTGCCAGCAGCCAACGGGGGATAAAAAACACTGAAGCTTTCTTT. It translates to CASSQRGIKNTEAFF.

This CDR3 is CASITRTATEAFF. The CDR3, as DNA: TGTGCCAGCATCACCCGGACAGCCACTGAAGCTTTCTTT. The chain couples TRBV19 to TRBJ1-1; a possible D gene is TRBD1 (6 bases). V shed 9 bases and J shed 4 bases, with 15 bases lying between them. Per germline, CDR1 LNHDA and CDR2 SQIVND (reference sequence). This CDR3 contains 13 residues. Combining the CDR3 with reference TRBV19 and TRBJ1-1 gives the whole variable domain DGGITQSPKYLFRKEGQNVTLSCEQNLNHDAMYWYRQDPGQGLRLIYYSQIVNDFQKGDIAEGYSVSREKKESFPLTVTSAQKNPTAFYLCASITRTATEAFFGQGTRLTVV.

The CDR3 region is CASRQGTGPLSGANVLTF. The CDR3 DNA is TGCGCCAGCAGGCAGGGGACAGGGCCCCTCTCTGGGGCCAACGTCCTGACTTTC. This chain connects TRBV5-1 to TRBJ2-6; 9 bases align to TRBD1. Unmatched junction bases numbered 9, after V lost 5 bases and J lost 0 bases. CDR1 and CDR2 from the germline V gene are SGHRS and YFSETQ. The CDR3 is made up of 18 amino acids. Full variable domain (outside the CDR3, taken from reference TRBV5-1 and TRBJ2-6): KAGVTQTPRYLIKTRGQQVTLSCSPISGHRSVSWYQQTPGQGLQFLFEYFSETQRNKGNFPGRFSGRQFSNSRSEMNVSTLELGDSALYLCASRQGTGPLSGANVLTFGAGSRLTVL.

The CDR3 nucleotides are TGTGCCAGCAGCCTACAGGGGGCCTCAGGGAACACTGAAGCTTTCTTT. Residues: CASSLQGASGNTEAFF. This chain connects TRBV14 to TRBJ1-1; 9 positions match TRBD1. Germline lookup yields CDR1 SGHDN and CDR2 FVKESK. The CDR3 is 16 amino acids. V was clipped by 4 bases and J by 1 base; unmatched bases: 7.

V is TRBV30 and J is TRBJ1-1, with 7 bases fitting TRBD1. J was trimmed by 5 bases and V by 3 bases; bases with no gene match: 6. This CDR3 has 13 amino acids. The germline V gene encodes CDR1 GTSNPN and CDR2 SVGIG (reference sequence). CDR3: CAWRPTGRTEAFF. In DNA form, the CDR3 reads TGTGCCTGGAGGCCGACAGGGCGGACTGAAGCTTTCTTT.

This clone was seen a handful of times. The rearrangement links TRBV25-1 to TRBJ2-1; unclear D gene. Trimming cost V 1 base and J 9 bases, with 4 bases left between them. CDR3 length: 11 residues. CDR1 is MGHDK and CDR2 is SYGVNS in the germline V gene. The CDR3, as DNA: TGTGCCAGCAGTGAATCATTTGAGCAGTTCTTC. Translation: CASSESFEQFF. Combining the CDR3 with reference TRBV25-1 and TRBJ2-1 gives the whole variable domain EADIYQTPRYLVIGTGKKITLECSQTMGHDKMYWYQQDPGMELHLIHYSYGVNSTEKGDLSSESTVSRIRTEHFPLTLESARPSHTSQYLCASSESFEQFFGPGTRLTVL.

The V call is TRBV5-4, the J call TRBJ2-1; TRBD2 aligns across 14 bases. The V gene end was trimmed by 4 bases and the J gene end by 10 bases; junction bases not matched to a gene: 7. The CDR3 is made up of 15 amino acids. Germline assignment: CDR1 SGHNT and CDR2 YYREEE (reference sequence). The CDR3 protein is CASSATSGRAGEQFF. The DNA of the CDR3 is TGTGCCAGCAGCGCGACTAGCGGGAGGGCCGGGGAGCAGTTCTTC.

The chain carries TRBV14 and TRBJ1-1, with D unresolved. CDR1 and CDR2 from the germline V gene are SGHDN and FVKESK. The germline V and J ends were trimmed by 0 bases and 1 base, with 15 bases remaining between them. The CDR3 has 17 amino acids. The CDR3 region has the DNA TGTGCCAGCAGCCAAGAGAGACGGGGTAAGGGGAACACTGAAGCTTTCTTT. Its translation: CASSQERRGKGNTEAFF.

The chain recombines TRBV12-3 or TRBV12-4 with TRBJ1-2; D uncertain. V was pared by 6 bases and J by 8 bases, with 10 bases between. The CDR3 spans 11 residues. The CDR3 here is CASSIGYGYTF. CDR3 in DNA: TGTGCCAGCAGCATCGGGTACGGCTACACCTTC.